This T cell receptor beta chain was observed in a study of chemoradiotherapy in HPV16-positive cancers (dated by TCRdb to 2022 to 2024). Turning to the overall study: Candidate HPV-specific T-cell clones and common TCR motifs were defined by functional T-cell assays performed on cells from a couple of HPV16-positive patients. Whether T-cell immunity against the HPV oncoproteins E6 and E7 changes during chemoradiotherapy and whether survival is affected by this immunity were examined in the study. Next, the candidate HPV-specific TCRs and motifs were followed in TCR repertoires from around 91 patients with HPV-related cancers.

Repertoires were sampled multiple times during chemoradiotherapy, which allowed clonal expansion in the tumor microenvironment to be followed. Preparation of the library involved the immunoSEQ multiplex PCR assay. As stored in TCRdb, this immuneACCESS dataset retains in-frame rearrangements with V and J assigned. A fraction of the clones does not appear; measured against another copy, unresolved V genes explain less than half of the discrepancy, and the remainder lacks a known reason. Counted in this sample were 55,000 to 85,000 clones; about nine tenths of them appeared once. The ten largest clones take up roughly 4.2% of the sample. Broad study findings and their caveats: Improved recurrence-free survival in HPV16-positive patients was associated with expansion of HPV-responsive T cells during chemoradiotherapy. The functional definition of HPV-specific T cells was derived from only two HPV16-positive patients, and the survival association was reported for HPV16-positive patients. Expansion of candidate HPV-specific clones and E7-related TCR motifs was observed in the tumor microenvironment during treatment, whereas no such expansion was observed for non-HPV-specific T cells.

This clone has just one count. Which antigen it targets is not known. The input lacks base qualities; no much larger clone sits a single base away. Trimming takes 2 bases off V and 7 bases off J; junction bases not matched to a gene: 15. The CDR3 holds 17 amino acids from the cysteine to the phenylalanine. Only the CDR3 part of the read is kept: 51 bases, read in frame from the first base. Based on the germline V gene, the CDR1 and CDR2 sequences are SGHTS and YDEGEE. The chain couples TRBV5-8 to TRBJ2-3; 8 nucleotides in the junction match TRBD2. The sequenced sample was blood, obtained from a patient who underwent chemoradiotherapy. The TCR comes from a human donor with HPV-associated anogenital cancer. CDR3 reads: CASSLELKSGRKNTQYF. The DNA sequence is TGTGCCAGCAGCTTAGAGTTGAAAAGCGGGAGAAAAAATACGCAGTATTTT.